The clone carrying this T cell receptor beta chain was counted a single time. Its cognate antigen is unknown. Replicate sorted-subset PCRs were loaded with 150 to 200 ng DNA, about 28,000 T cell genomes. The table came from immunoSEQ multiplex PCR; TCRdb's copy has only in-frame clones and leaves some out. The sample comprises 2 million to 2.5 million clones, 95% of which are singletons, and under 0.15% rests with the top ten. This sample was included in a study of shared clonotypes between healthy human individuals. Study results and limitations: Clonotype sharing among donors was thought likely to change with sequencing depth. Shared clonotypes across all four donors exceeded non-shared ones in generation probability. Memory subsets generally showed lower estimated richness than naive subsets.

The CDR3 sequence is 13 residues long. Germline lookup yields CDR1 SGHRS and CDR2 YFSETQ. Trimming took off 2 bases at V and 4 bases at J, with 9 bases between the two ends. This TCR was recovered from a man between 18 and 29 years old in good health. The material sequenced was naive CD4+ T cells sorted from blood. Subset reported: CD45RA+ positively selected. The rearrangement joins TRBV5-1 to TRBJ2-5, with no clear D. In nucleotides, the CDR3 is TGCGCCAGCAGCTTTTTTAGTAGAGAGACCCAGTACTTC. The encoded protein is CASSFFSRETQYF.